This is a list of T cell receptor beta chains from one sample in a study of shared clonotypes between healthy human individuals. Profiled with immunoSEQ multiplex PCR; TCRdb holds only in-frame clones, not every one. This sample has some 2,500,000 clones, with approximately 94% found just once. Sequencing input: naive CD4+ T cells from PBMCs. The receptors were sampled from a man aged 18 to 30 in good health. Some clones in this sample may be carry-over from other donors' samples. Each CDR3 is given without its conserved first and last residue.

j_call	cdr3_length	v_call	cdr3_aa
TRBJ1-2	11	TRBV5-4	ASSLSDYYGYT
TRBJ1-1	13	TRBV18	ASSKGTGGETEAF
TRBJ2-7	10	TRBV6-5	ASRTGFYEQY
TRBJ2-1	16	TRBV27	ASSPPAGVAALYNEQF
TRBJ2-2	13	TRBV29-1	SVTYAAVDTGELF
TRBJ1-1	11	TRBV2	ASSEKGNTEAF
TRBJ2-4	13	TRBV5-1	ASSAGWGLGNIQY
TRBJ2-1	13	TRBV7-2	ASSLIAGVYNEQF
TRBJ2-1	13	TRBV5-4	ASSSKASANNEQF
TRBJ2-5	12	TRBV6-1	ASSKDRVEETQY
TRBJ2-2	12	TRBV2	ASRGTGNTGELF
TRBJ1-1	14	TRBV6-6	ASSPGQRGRNTEAF
TRBJ2-1	13	TRBV9	ASSPGLAGTNEQF
TRBJ1-2	12	TRBV5-5	ASSFYVSSYGYT
TRBJ2-6	14	TRBV5-1	ASSLGQHSGANVLT
TRBJ1-2	10	TRBV11-2	ASTSVHLSYT
TRBJ2-2	12	TRBV6-4	ASRSGPFSGELF
TRBJ2-1	14	TRBV11-3	ASSLTAAVSYNEQF
TRBJ1-5	12	TRBV25-1	ASSDTGGLLPQH
TRBJ1-4	13	TRBV7-9	ASSLGANYNEKLF
TRBJ2-6	14	TRBV5-1	ASSRTGAAGANVLT
TRBJ2-1	14	TRBV5-4	ASSLDPGGTYNEQF
TRBJ2-3	13	TRBV12-5	ASGLGSSSTDTQY
TRBJ1-4	14	TRBV7-2	ASGLGRPGGSEKLF
TRBJ2-1	13	TRBV29-1	SVEDSRRGYYEQF
TRBJ1-5	14	TRBV28	ASSSPGRQGTQPQH
TRBJ2-1	13	TRBV6-5	ASSYSGGGYNEQF
TRBJ2-5	14	TRBV7-3	ASSSRTSGRVETQY
TRBJ2-5	11	TRBV30	AWNRAAQETQY
TRBJ1-1	7	TRBV19	ASHTSAF
TRBJ1-6	11	TRBV27	AARQGRNSPLH
TRBJ2-7	14	TRBV5-1	ASSQSLSRGSYEQY
TRBJ2-3	13	TRBV6-5	ASTDSGRATDTQY
TRBJ2-1	15	TRBV7-6	ASSPYSGRGLYNEQF
TRBJ1-1	13	TRBV4-1	ASSQAEGFGTEAF
TRBJ2-5	12	TRBV5-8	ASSLYRGLETQY
TRBJ2-7	13	TRBV6-5	ASSYSDPRAHEQY
TRBJ2-7	12	TRBV19	ASSSGQGTYEQY
TRBJ2-5	11	TRBV30	AWAGQYQETQY
TRBJ2-1	12	TRBV4-1	ATGRTPLANEQF
TRBJ2-2	12	TRBV30	AWSLTGGPGELF